One sample yielded the 24 T cell receptor beta chains listed below, sequenced in a study of CD8 T cells in ankylosing spondylitis. TCRdb re-analysed the 5' RACE reads in MiXCR, keeping a single row per CDR3 protein. This table has around 210,000 distinct CDR3 sequences, over 7% appearing once. The sample consisted of blood, either unsorted or a sorted T cell fraction (not recorded which). These receptors all come from a female donor with ankylosing spondylitis or in good health (not recorded which).

The rearrangement uses TRBV7-2 and TRBJ2-7, with TRBD2 matching over 8 bases. Germline V gene data show CDR1 as SGHTA and CDR2 as FQGNSA. V trimming: 5 bases; J trimming: 6 bases; junction bases outside the gene matches: 9. The CDR3 extends over 14 amino acids. The CDR3 is CASSLERGRVEQYF. The CDR3, as DNA: TGTGCCAGCAGCCTTGAGCGGGGGAGAGTCGAGCAGTACTTC. The full variable domain, its missing parts supplied by reference TRBV7-2 and TRBJ2-7, is GAGVSQSPSNKVTEKGKDVELRCDPISGHTALYWYRQSLGQGLEFLIYFQGNSAPDKSGLPSDRFSAERTGGSVSTLTIQRTQQEDSAVYLCASSLERGRVEQYFGPGTRLTVT.

Of note for this clonotype: Because the CDR3 is missing its conserved closing phenylalanine or tryptophan, this is likely a read error. It is unclear where the CDR3 begins or ends on the DNA, so no DNA is shown, and the CDR3 is as TCRdb lists it. The chain links TRBV23-1 to TRBJ2-7. TRBV23-1 is treated as an ORF (open reading frame) with a function not yet certain. The CDR3 is 10 amino acids in total, end residues counted. Here the CDR3 reads CASSQYASSS.

This clonotype was seen a few times. The J gene is TRBJ2-4, the V gene TRBV30; D tentatively fits TRBD1 or TRBD2 (5 bases each). Germline CDR1 is GTSNPN and CDR2 is SVGIG (reference sequence). V lost 2 bases, J lost 14 bases, and 16 bases lay in between. The CDR3 extends over 12 amino acids. This chain's CDR3 is CAWSTSPRGKYF. The DNA of the CDR3 is TGTGCCTGGAGTACCTCCCCGAGGGGCAAGTACTTC.

This clonotype was recorded many times. V gene TRBV12-3 or TRBV12-4 combines with J gene TRBJ2-3; possible D gene TRBD2, 6 bases. Trimming cost V 1 base and J 0 bases, with 8 bases left between them. This CDR3 has 15 residues. The CDR3 sequence is CASSLGGDSTDTQYF. The CDR3 nucleotides read TGTGCCAGCAGTTTAGGCGGGGATAGCACAGATACGCAGTATTTT.

This clonotype has ten or more counts. This rearrangement joins TRBV10-3 to TRBJ2-7; TRBD1 is a possible D gene (5 bases). This CDR3 has 14 residues. The V end lost 0 bases, the J end lost 3 bases, and 9 bases lay between the germline ends. Per the germline V gene, CDR1 is ENHRY and CDR2 is SYGVKD. CDR3: CAISESTVRYEQYF. DNA of the CDR3: TGTGCCATCAGTGAGTCGACAGTCCGCTACGAGCAGTACTTC.

This clonotype was seen many times. The rearrangement joins TRBV29-1 to TRBJ2-1, with 14 bases lining up with TRBD2. The CDR3 length is 16 residues. CDR1 and CDR2 (germline): SQVTM, ANQGSEA. J lost 0 bases, V lost 3 bases, and 1 base had no gene match. CDR3 region: CSVEGTSGSSYNEQFF. In DNA form, the CDR3 reads TGCAGCGTTGAGGGGACTAGCGGGAGCTCCTACAATGAGCAGTTCTTC.

This clonotype was found many times. V and J are TRBV20-1 and TRBJ2-1, with 9 bases identical to TRBD2. With V trimmed by 7 bases and J by 4 bases, 5 bases remained unmatched. The CDR3 sequence is 13 residues long. CDR1 DFQATT and CDR2 SNEGSKA come from the germline V gene (reference sequence). This CDR3 is CSVFLAGYNEQFF. CDR3 DNA: TGCAGTGTCTTCCTAGCGGGGTACAATGAGCAGTTCTTC.

This clonotype was seen many times. The chain uses TRBV5-5 and TRBJ2-3; D not resolved. Germline assignment: CDR1 SGHKS and CDR2 YYEKEE (reference sequence). The V end lost 0 bases, the J end lost 6 bases, and 17 bases lay between the germline ends. The CDR3 length is 16 residues. CDR3 protein: CASSLEPETVGDTQYF. For the CDR3, the DNA is TGTGCCAGCAGCTTGGAACCGGAAACAGTGGGGGATACGCAGTATTTT.

The V gene is TRBV7-9, the J gene TRBJ2-7, with 9 nucleotides matching TRBD2. Germline V CDR1 and CDR2: SEHNR, FQNEAQ (reference sequence). J gave up 3 bases and V 5 bases, and 8 bases lay outside the gene matches. The CDR3 has 15 amino acids. The CDR3 reads CASSHTSGRFYEQYF. Written as DNA, the CDR3 is TGTGCCAGCAGCCATACTAGCGGGCGGTTCTACGAGCAGTACTTC.

This clonotype was counted ten times or more. The chain has TRBV20-1 and TRBJ1-5; 7 bases line up with TRBD1. CDR1 is DFQATT, CDR2 SNEGSKA, per germline (reference sequence). The CDR3 runs 16 residues. Trimming cost V 6 bases and J 0 bases; bases outside gene matches: 11. The DNA for the CDR3 is TGCAGTGCCACTCCGTCCCACAGGGGTAGCAATCAGCCCCAGCATTTT. Residues: CSATPSHRGSNQPQHF.

As regards this clonotype: Just one base apart from a much larger clone, this may be a read error. This chain uses TRBV25-1 with TRBJ2-7; 7 positions match TRBD2. Germline CDR1 MGHDK, CDR2 SYGVNS. The CDR3 runs to 11 residues. The DNA for the CDR3 is TGTGCCAGAAGTGAAGCGGGAAAGCAGTACTTC. This gives the protein CARSEAGKQYF.

There are many counts of this clonotype. The chain carries TRBV12-3 or TRBV12-4 and TRBJ1-6, with no clear D. The CDR3 length is 16 residues. Trimming took 3 bases from V and 8 from J, leaving 17 bases between them. The chain's CDR3 is CASSLEAGGVDSPLHF. In DNA form, the CDR3 reads TGTGCCAGCAGTTTGGAAGCCGGTGGTGTAGATTCACCCCTCCACTTT.

Ten or more counts support this clonotype. The chain combines TRBV15 with TRBJ1-6, with 7 bases fitting TRBD1. Germline V gene data show CDR1 as LNHNV and CDR2 as YYDKDF (reference sequence). V shed 5 bases, J shed 5 bases, and the junction held 12 bases outside the gene matches. The CDR3 covers 17 residues. CDR3 nucleotide sequence: TGTGCCACCAGCCCCCGTCGGGCAGGGGGAAATAATTCACCCCTCCACTTT. It encodes CATSPRRAGGNNSPLHF. Filled out from reference TRBV15 and TRBJ1-6, the complete variable domain reads DAMVIQNPRYQVTQFGKPVTLSCSQTLNHNVMYWYQQKSSQAPKLLFHYYDKDFNNEADTPDNFQSRRPNTSFCFLDIRSPGLGDTAMYLCATSPRRAGGNNSPLHFGNGTRLTVT.

This rearrangement joins TRBV5-1 to TRBJ2-3; TRBD2 aligns across 12 bases. This CDR3 spans 17 amino acids. In germline, CDR1 is SGHRS, CDR2 YFSETQ. V lost 0 bases to trimming and J lost 0 bases; unmatched junction nucleotides: 2. CDR3 in DNA: TGCGCCAGCAGCTTGGCCGGGACTAGCGGGAGCACAGATACGCAGTATTTT. Translated: CASSLAGTSGSTDTQYF.

The J gene is TRBJ2-2, the V gene TRBV7-2; tentatively, D is TRBD2 (6 bases). The ends were cut back, 2 bases at V and 7 bases at J, with 14 bases in the middle. The germline CDR1 and CDR2 sequences are SGHTA and FQGNSA. The CDR3 is 15 residues long. CDR3 sequence reads: CASSLRGRGGGELFF. DNA for the CDR3: TGTGCCAGCAGCTTACGGGGTAGGGGAGGCGGGGAGCTGTTTTTT. Supplemented by reference TRBV7-2 and TRBJ2-2, the full variable domain reads GAGVSQSPSNKVTEKGKDVELRCDPISGHTALYWYRQSLGQGLEFLIYFQGNSAPDKSGLPSDRFSAERTGGSVSTLTIQRTQQEDSAVYLCASSLRGRGGGELFFGEGSRLTVL.

This clonotype has at least ten counts. V usage is TRBV20-1 and J usage is TRBJ2-7; TRBD1 matches 7 bases. Trimming took 1 base from V and 4 from J; bases not matched to a gene: 4. The CDR3 totals 13 residues. Germline-derived CDR1 and CDR2 are DFQATT and SNEGSKA (reference sequence). The CDR3 loop reads CSARGGQAYEQYF. CDR3 bases: TGCAGTGCTAGAGGTGGACAGGCTTACGAGCAGTACTTC.

This sequence joins TRBV7-2 and TRBJ2-3; 9 bases line up with TRBD1. The trim removed 0 bases at V and 2 bases at J, leaving 3 bases unmatched. The CDR3 has 16 amino acids. The germline CDR1 and CDR2 sequences are SGHTA and FQGNSA. In DNA form, the CDR3 reads TGTGCCAGCAGCTTAGCGGGACAGGGTCACACAGATACGCAGTATTTT. Encoded protein: CASSLAGQGHTDTQYF.

This clonotype occurred many times. The rearrangement joins TRBV12-3 or TRBV12-4 to TRBJ1-2; maybe TRBD1 (6 bases). This CDR3 region has 15 residues. Deletions cut 1 base from V and 6 bases from J, with 15 bases between. The CDR3 coding sequence is TGTGCCAGCAGTTTAGGCGACGACAGGAGGCATGGCTACACCTTC. Protein: CASSLGDDRRHGYTF.

The V call is TRBV20-1, the J call TRBJ2-1, with D tentatively TRBD1 (6 bases). The germline gives CDR1 DFQATT, CDR2 SNEGSKA (reference sequence). The CDR3 consists of 17 residues. V was cut by 6 bases and J by 3 bases, with 24 bases left in between. DNA of the CDR3: TGCAGTGCCCGCCGGGACACCGTCGAGAGGGGCTACAATGAGCAGTTCTTC. Translating it yields CSARRDTVERGYNEQFF.

The V gene is TRBV6-2 or TRBV6-3, the J gene TRBJ2-7; either TRBD1 or TRBD2 may fit D (5 bases each). Trimming cost V 6 bases and J 3 bases, with 15 bases left between them. Germline lookup yields CDR1 MNHEY and CDR2 SVGEGT. CDR3 size: 14 residues. In DNA form, the CDR3 reads TGTGCCAGCAGGGAGTCCGGGACCCGCTACGAGCAGTACTTC. This translates into CASRESGTRYEQYF.

This clonotype was counted ten times or more. The gene calls are TRBV12-3 or TRBV12-4 and TRBJ2-3, with TRBD1 matching over 7 bases. V lost 2 bases and J lost 3; bases outside the gene matches: 5. The CDR3 consists of 15 residues. The CDR3 sequence: CASSLRGGRTDTQYF. The CDR3 nucleotides are TGTGCCAGCAGTTTAAGAGGGGGCAGGACAGATACGCAGTATTTT.

CDR3: CASSPLRGAQETQYF. The CDR3 bases are TGTGCCAGCAGCCCCCTGCGCGGGGCTCAAGAGACCCAGTACTTC. This chain joins TRBV7-2 and TRBJ2-5, with TRBD2 as a possible D gene (6 bases). Germline assignment: CDR1 SGHTA and CDR2 FQGNSA. Trimming pared 5 bases from V and 2 bases from J, leaving 15 bases between. The CDR3 covers 15 residues.

This clonotype occurred many times. The rearrangement links TRBV28 to TRBJ2-3, with D perhaps TRBD1 (6 bases). Germline CDR1 MDHEN, CDR2 SYDVKM. Trimming stripped 5 bases from V and 8 bases from J, with 14 bases between. The CDR3 has 13 amino acids. Written as DNA, the CDR3 is TGTGCCAGCAGTGATTACCCCAGGGGTACGCAGTATTTT. It specifies CASSDYPRGTQYF.

The CDR3 is CASSYTGGPSYEQYF. In nucleotides, the CDR3 is TGTGCCAGCAGCTATACAGGGGGACCCTCCTACGAGCAGTACTTC. The gene calls are TRBV7-2 and TRBJ2-7, with 8 bases matching TRBD1. The CDR3 covers 15 residues. V lost 4 bases, J lost 0 bases, and 5 bases stayed unmatched. Germline V gene sequence: CDR1 SGHTA, CDR2 FQGNSA.